A selection of T cell receptor beta chains follows, all from one sample in a study of CD8 T cells in ankylosing spondylitis. TCRdb itself ran the 5' RACE reads through MiXCR, one entry per CDR3 protein. The data hold some 140,000 distinct CDR3 sequences, with around 6.6% observed a single time. The sequencing sample was made of blood, either unsorted or a sorted T cell fraction (not recorded which). The receptors derive from a female donor with ankylosing spondylitis or in good health (not recorded which). Both conserved end residues are trimmed from each CDR3. D genes are given only for firm matches.

d_call	j_call	v_call	cdr3_length	cdr3_aa
TRBD1	TRBJ2-1	TRBV5-1	12	ASSKYRGYNEQF
NA	TRBJ2-2	TRBV4-2	12	ASSQGPTTGELF
NA	TRBJ2-1	TRBV29-1	10	STGTPYNEQF
NA	TRBJ2-3	TRBV29-1	11	SVGWSSTDTQY
NA	TRBJ2-1	TRBV7-9	11	ASSSPPGYEQF
NA	TRBJ1-2	TRBV20-1	16	SARAQLPEERNLGGYT
TRBD2	TRBJ2-5	TRBV4-2	17	ASSQDSTSGGRRGETQY
NA	TRBJ2-3	TRBV10-3	10	ATQVAGDTQY
TRBD1	TRBJ2-7	TRBV5-1	13	ASSLTQTGFYEQY
NA	TRBJ1-1	TRBV5-5	11	ASSFIRGAEAF
NA	TRBJ2-2	TRBV15	15	ATSRDSGAANTGELF
NA	TRBJ2-2	TRBV12-3/TRBV12-4	12	ASRLTTNTGELF
NA	TRBJ1-5	TRBV5-6	11	ASSLGADQPQH
NA	TRBJ1-2	TRBV20-1	9	SAMGDYGYT
TRBD1	TRBJ1-1	TRBV6-5	11	ASSYRDRSEAF
NA	TRBJ2-5	TRBV27	9	ASSNSETQY
TRBD1	TRBJ2-1	TRBV5-1	11	ASSIGQAGEQF
NA	TRBJ2-7	TRBV20-1	11	SARDGSSYEQY
TRBD1	TRBJ1-2	TRBV29-1	11	SVTRTGPYGYT
NA	TRBJ1-1	TRBV6-1	12	ASRRVSTNTEAF
NA	TRBJ2-5	TRBV5-6	12	ASSLWGKARTQY
TRBD2	TRBJ2-7	TRBV29-1	12	SVGAGVSSYEQY